This T cell receptor (beta chain) stems from a study of blood T cell repertoires in COVID-19. Study context: The origin of the acute and convalescent COVID-19 samples was the United States, Italy and Spain. From T cells, B-cell-depleted T cells, or PBMCs came the material, which was cDNA or gDNA.

Original processing methods: For nucleated cells, counts were estimated from reference gene primer amplification. Repertoires were generated with immunoSEQ multiplex PCR, while TCRdb's copy carries only in-frame clones and drops some. That table is the source of V, J and clone size, and D and trimming were worked out from the DNA. Among 350,000 or so clones, around 83% were seen once, and the ten largest hold 3%. This CDR3 region has 11 residues. Germline V gives CDR1 DFQATT, CDR2 SNEGSKA (reference sequence). V trimming: 1 base; J trimming: 10 bases; junction bases outside the gene matches: 0. This TCR was sampled from a man aged 25-45 years with active or convalescent COVID-19. This chain uses TRBV20-1 with TRBJ2-1; 8 bases line up with TRBD2. The sequencing sample was made of peripheral blood. CDR3 DNA sequence: TGCAGTGCTAGAGGCGGGAGGGAGCAGTTCTTC. It codes for CSARGGREQFF.